These 22 T cell receptor beta chains came from one sample sequenced in a study of blood T cell repertoires in COVID-19. Sequencing was performed with immunoSEQ multiplex PCR; in TCRdb, only in-frame clones are kept and a portion is missing. The table records fewer than 250,000 clones, roughly four fifths of them present only once. Source material: peripheral blood. All receptors derive from a man aged 50-60 years with acute or convalescent COVID-19.

The chain employs TRBV20-1 and TRBJ1-1, with TRBD1 identical over 7 bases. The CDR3 has 13 residues. Germline V gene data show CDR1 as DFQATT and CDR2 as SNEGSKA (reference sequence). The V gene end was trimmed by 3 bases and the J gene end by 3 bases; junction bases not matched to a gene: 4. The CDR3 DNA follows: TGCAGTGCTAGTCCTCAGGGGGACACTGAAGCTTTCTTT. It yields the protein CSASPQGDTEAFF.

The V and J genes are TRBV24-1 and TRBJ2-2, with 7 bases lining up with TRBD1. The germline V gene encodes CDR1 KGHDR and CDR2 SFDVKD. The J segment lost 2 bases and the V segment lost 5 bases, leaving 4 bases of the junction unmatched. The CDR3 length is 15 residues. CDR3 amino acids: CATSARTGNTGELFF. The CDR3 DNA sequence: TGTGCCACCAGTGCCAGGACAGGAAACACCGGGGAGCTGTTTTTT.

The V gene is TRBV5-1, the J gene TRBJ1-2, with TRBD1 identical over 9 bases. Unmatched junction bases numbered 7, after V lost 4 bases and J lost 6 bases. The CDR3 spans 14 residues. The V gene's germline CDR1 is SGHRS and CDR2 YFSETQ. For the CDR3, the DNA is TGCGCCAGCAGCGCGGGACAGGGTGTGAATGGCTACACCTTC. It translates to CASSAGQGVNGYTF.

CDR3 amino acids: CASSLTGGLQQRAYEQYF. The CDR3, as DNA: TGCGCCAGCAGCTTAACAGGGGGACTCCAACAGAGAGCCTACGAGCAGTACTTC. The chain recombines TRBV5-1 with TRBJ2-7, with 8 bases that match TRBD1. V lost 2 bases to trimming and J lost 2 bases; unmatched junction nucleotides: 15. The CDR3 is 18 amino acids. Germline V lookup: CDR1 SGHRS, CDR2 YFSETQ.

This clone was counted between two and nine times. The rearrangement joins TRBV27 to TRBJ2-5; perhaps TRBD2 as D (6 bases). V lost 3 bases, J lost 1 base, and 9 bases lay in between. The CDR3 is 14 residues long. Germline loops: CDR1 MNHEY, CDR2 SMNVEV (reference sequence). Here the CDR3 DNA reads TGTGCCAGCAGTTTGACGGGAGCCCAAGAGACCCAGTACTTC. It yields the protein CASSLTGAQETQYF.

The chain links TRBV6-5 to TRBJ1-2; D gene unclear. Germline-derived CDR1 and CDR2 are MNHEY and SVGAGI. This CDR3 contains 13 residues. The V end lost 6 bases, the J end lost 4 bases, and 12 bases lay between the germline ends. CDR3: CASSTGSTYGYTF. The CDR3 bases are TGTGCCAGCAGCACCGGGAGCACCTATGGCTACACCTTC.

The V call is TRBV12-5, the J call TRBJ2-3; 10 bases agree with TRBD2. The J segment lost 1 base and the V segment lost 6 bases, leaving 10 bases of the junction unmatched. CDR1 and CDR2 (germline): LGHNT, FRNRAP. The CDR3 extends over 17 amino acids. The CDR3 DNA sequence: TGTGCTAGTGGGCCGGACCACGGACTAGCGGGCACAGATACGCAGTATTTT. Protein sequence: CASGPDHGLAGTDTQYF.

The genes are TRBV9 and TRBJ2-2; D ambiguous. V was pared by 4 bases and J by 1 base, with 11 bases between. CDR1 and CDR2 (germline): SGDLS, YYNGEE. This CDR3 region has 15 residues. The CDR3 bases are TGTGCCAGCAGCCCAAGCCTAGAGAACACCGGGGAGCTGTTTTTT. Translation: CASSPSLENTGELFF.

V and J are TRBV19 and TRBJ1-5; TRBD1 matches 7 bases. The CDR3 consists of 16 residues. Germline V gene data show CDR1 as LNHDA and CDR2 as SQIVND (reference sequence). Losses at the gene ends were 5 bases for V and 3 bases for J; bases not matched to a gene: 10. The CDR3 reads CASSYQGQRDNQPQHF. The CDR3 DNA is TGTGCCAGTAGTTACCAGGGACAGCGAGACAATCAGCCCCAGCATTTT.

This chain joins TRBV4-1 and TRBJ2-5, with D unresolved. The germline V gene has CDR1 MGHRA and CDR2 YSYEKL. The V and J ends lost 0 bases and 5 bases respectively, with 13 bases between them. The CDR3 loop spans 15 amino acids. CDR3 region: CASSQDTSRWETQYF. As DNA, the CDR3 is TGCGCCAGCAGCCAAGATACTTCGCGTTGGGAGACCCAGTACTTC.

The V call is TRBV6-6, the J call TRBJ1-2; 9 positions agree with TRBD1. The CDR3 totals 15 residues. The V gene's germline CDR1 is MNHNY and CDR2 SVGAGI (reference sequence). The V segment lost 2 bases and the J segment 4 bases; nucleotides outside the gene matches: 5. CDR3 loop: CASSYPQGAGYGYTF. The CDR3 DNA sequence: TGTGCCAGCAGTTACCCACAGGGGGCGGGCTATGGCTACACCTTC.

On this clone: Germline and junction disagree at one end, which may indicate a read error. Here the CDR3 DNA reads TGTGCCAGCAGTCTGGGGAGCAGTCAGCCCCAGCATTTT. It specifies CASSLGSSQPQHF. This sequence joins TRBV6-1 and TRBJ1-5, with D unresolved. Germline V gene sequence: CDR1 MNHNS, CDR2 SASEGT. This CDR3 is 13 amino acids long.

The genes are TRBV7-6 and TRBJ1-2, with TRBD1 as a possible D gene (5 bases). This CDR3 region has 16 residues. The germline V gene encodes CDR1 SGHVS and CDR2 FNYEAQ. The V end lost 0 bases, the J end lost 8 bases, and 19 bases lay between the germline ends. CDR3 region: CASSLAIDAGHGGYTF. The CDR3 DNA reads TGTGCCAGCAGCTTAGCAATAGACGCAGGGCACGGAGGCTACACCTTC.

This clone appeared a few times. The chain recombines TRBV27 with TRBJ1-5; D not resolved. The germline V and J ends were trimmed by 6 bases and 7 bases, with 13 bases remaining between them. Germline CDR1 reads MNHEY; CDR2 reads SMNVEV (reference sequence). The CDR3 contains 13 residues. The DNA of the CDR3 is TGTGCCAGCAGCCCCCGGTCGGGGCAGCCCCAGCATTTT. The encoded protein is CASSPRSGQPQHF.

This clone appeared many times. V is TRBV24-1 and J is TRBJ2-2; 11 positions agree with TRBD1. J lost 4 bases, V lost 7 bases, and 4 bases had no gene match. This CDR3 contains 15 residues. Germline CDR1 is KGHDR and CDR2 is SFDVKD. The CDR3 sequence: CATRTGTGGTGELFF. The CDR3 DNA reads TGTGCCACCAGAACCGGGACAGGGGGCACCGGGGAGCTGTTTTTT.

The rearrangement joins TRBV27 to TRBJ2-7, with 16 bases lining up with TRBD2. Trimming cost V 6 bases and J 12 bases; bases outside gene matches: 8. The germline V gene has CDR1 MNHEY and CDR2 SMNVEV (reference sequence). CDR3 length: 14 residues. The CDR3 is CASRPGTSGRALYF. Here the CDR3 DNA reads TGTGCCAGCAGACCCGGGACTAGCGGGAGGGCTCTGTACTTC.

In regard to this clone: The sample carries other DNA sequences with the same CDR3. The chain couples TRBV5-6 to TRBJ2-2; tentative D call: TRBD1 (5 bases). This CDR3 has 14 amino acids. V dropped 3 bases and J dropped 2 bases, with 8 bases sitting between them. CDR1 SGHDT and CDR2 YYEEEE come from the germline V gene. The chain's CDR3 is CASSSGQNTGELFF. In DNA form, the CDR3 reads TGTGCCAGCAGCTCCGGACAAAACACCGGGGAGCTGTTTTTT.

This chain uses TRBV6-1 with TRBJ1-2; 10 bases agree with TRBD1. V shed 2 bases and J 3 bases; nucleotides not matched to a gene: 12. This CDR3 is built from 18 residues. Germline V gene lookup returns CDR1 MNHNS and CDR2 SASEGT. CDR3 residues: CASSEMGQGQGFHYGYTF. CDR3 DNA: TGTGCCAGCAGTGAAATGGGTCAGGGACAGGGGTTTCACTATGGCTACACCTTC.

This clone was seen once. The chain couples TRBV30 to TRBJ1-5; 10 bases agree with TRBD1. V dropped 2 bases and J dropped 5; count of bases not matched to a gene: 6. Germline V lookup: CDR1 GTSNPN, CDR2 SVGIG (reference sequence). The CDR3 contains 15 residues. Here the CDR3 DNA reads TGTGCCTGGAGTTACACGGGACAGGGGTATCAGCCCCAGCATTTT. Its translation is CAWSYTGQGYQPQHF.

CDR3 residues: CASSQEGGSNQPQHF. The DNA of the CDR3 is TGTGCCAGCAGCCAAGAGGGGGGTAGCAATCAGCCCCAGCATTTT. The gene calls are TRBV4-2 and TRBJ1-5; D is perhaps TRBD1 (5 bases). Germline V gives CDR1 LGHNA, CDR2 YNFKEQ. This CDR3 is 15 amino acids long. V gave up 0 bases and J gave up 0 bases, with 6 bases separating them.

The chain uses TRBV28 and TRBJ2-7; a weak D match, TRBD1 (5 bases). CDR1 is MDHEN and CDR2 is SYDVKM in the germline V gene. The length of the CDR3 is 15 residues. V was shortened by 5 bases and J by 4 bases, with 18 bases between the two germline ends. Written as DNA, the CDR3 is TGTGCCAGCAGTCCCCCAAAGCGACAGATTTACGAGCAGTACTTC. It is translated as CASSPPKRQIYEQYF.

This chain uses TRBV5-6 with TRBJ1-2; D uncertain. The CDR3 spans 14 residues. CDR1 and CDR2 from the germline V gene are SGHDT and YYEEEE. Deletions cut 2 bases from V and 3 bases from J, with 11 bases between. CDR3 in DNA: TGTGCCAGCAGCTTAGATGTTGCAGACTATGGCTACACCTTC. This encodes CASSLDVADYGYTF.